Each of the 27 T cell receptor beta chains below was sequenced from the same sample in a study of chemoradiotherapy in HPV16-positive cancers. Sequencing used immunoSEQ multiplex PCR; TCRdb keeps in-frame clones, though not all of them. The sample holds about 32,000 clones; roughly 87% are singletons and the top ten take around 3%. The sequencing here drew on blood, taken from a patient who underwent chemoradiotherapy. These receptors were taken from a human donor with HPV-associated anogenital cancer.

The rearrangement links TRBV19 to TRBJ2-7; the match to TRBD2 covers 8 bases. This CDR3 has 15 residues. Germline lookup yields CDR1 LNHDA and CDR2 SQIVND (reference sequence). J lost 7 bases, V lost 6 bases, and 14 bases had no gene match. The CDR3 DNA sequence: TGTGCCAGTAGCACGGGAGCTAGCGGGCGCCAAGAGCAGTACTTC. Protein product: CASSTGASGRQEQYF. The full variable domain, completed using reference TRBV19 and TRBJ2-7, is DGGITQSPKYLFRKEGQNVTLSCEQNLNHDAMYWYRQDPGQGLRLIYYSQIVNDFQKGDIAEGYSVSREKKESFPLTVTSAQKNPTAFYLCASSTGASGRQEQYFGPGTRLTVT.

The chain uses TRBV27 and TRBJ1-2; TRBD1 aligns across 8 bases. Germline CDR1 and CDR2: MNHEY and SMNVEV (reference sequence). After removal of 0 bases from V and 4 bases from J, the junction contained 4 bases not matched to a gene. The CDR3 covers 15 residues. The CDR3 region is CASSLSETGAYGYTF. In nucleotides, the CDR3 is TGTGCCAGCAGTTTATCCGAGACAGGGGCCTATGGCTACACCTTC.

V gene TRBV18 combines with J gene TRBJ2-3; 10 bases are a match to TRBD2. This CDR3 is 17 amino acids long. The V and J ends lost 3 bases and 2 bases, in that order; junction bases with no gene match: 8. Germline CDR1 KGHSH, CDR2 LQKENI. Written as DNA, the CDR3 is TGTGCCAGCTCACCCCGTACTAGCGGGACCCTCACAGATACGCAGTATTTT. Protein sequence: CASSPRTSGTLTDTQYF.

The CDR3 bases are TGTGCCAGCAGCTTAGGAGCGGCTGAGACCCAGTACTTC. Translating gives CASSLGAAETQYF. The rearrangement links TRBV11-3 to TRBJ2-5; perhaps TRBD2 as D (5 bases). Per germline, CDR1 SGHNT and CDR2 YENEEA. This CDR3 has 13 residues. With 1 base removed from V and 5 bases from J, the gap between germline ends came to 8 bases.

This chain joins TRBV18 and TRBJ1-1; TRBD1 agrees at 9 bases. Germline assignment: CDR1 KGHSH and CDR2 LQKENI. This CDR3 contains 15 residues. With 6 bases clipped from V and 1 base from J, the junction kept 6 bases outside the gene matches. CDR3 amino acids: CASSLGTGKNTEAFF. CDR3 sequence (DNA): TGTGCCAGCTCTCTCGGGACAGGGAAGAACACTGAAGCTTTCTTT.

V gene TRBV4-1 combines with J gene TRBJ2-7, with TRBD2 matching 9 bases. CDR1 and CDR2 (germline): MGHRA, YSYEKL. This CDR3 has 17 residues. Trimming at V came to 1 base and at J to 7 bases, leaving 14 bases not matched to a gene. Here the CDR3 reads CASSQGAGGLGREEQYF. CDR3 in DNA: TGCGCCAGCAGCCAAGGAGCGGGAGGCCTAGGTAGGGAGGAGCAGTACTTC.

The CDR3 reads CAISPQGSGNTDTQYF. Here the CDR3 DNA reads TGTGCCATCAGTCCCCAGGGCAGCGGGAACACAGATACGCAGTATTTT. The rearrangement joins TRBV10-3 to TRBJ2-3, with 7 bases aligning to TRBD2. In germline, CDR1 is ENHRY, CDR2 SYGVKD. J gave up 2 bases and V 5 bases, and 10 bases lay outside the gene matches. The CDR3 has 16 amino acids.

The chain carries TRBV21-1 and TRBJ2-3; the table assigns TRBD2, which was not confirmed against the DNA. TRBV21-1 represents a pseudogene. This CDR3 comprises 24 residues. The DNA for the CDR3 is TGTGCCAGCAGCAAATGGGGACTAGGCCGTCTGGGGACTAGCGGGAGGATGTGCACAGATACGCAGTATTTT. Translation gives CASSKWGLGRLGTSGRMCTDTQYF.

CDR3 region: CASSYSPGLETYEQYF. Here the CDR3 DNA reads TGTGCCAGCAGTTACTCACCGGGACTTGAGACTTACGAGCAGTACTTC. This chain uses TRBV6-6 with TRBJ2-7, with D perhaps TRBD2 (6 bases). Trimming stripped 0 bases from V and 4 bases from J, with 16 bases between. Germline CDR1 is MNHNY and CDR2 is SVGAGI (reference sequence). The CDR3 length is 16 residues.

Worth noting for this clone: One end of the junction fails to match germline, which may point to a read error. The chain uses TRBV7-7 and TRBJ1-3; 8 bases match TRBD1. This CDR3 is 16 amino acids long. Germline V gives CDR1 SSHAT, CDR2 FNYEAQ (reference sequence). The CDR3 here is CASSPGGTGLRGTIYF. The CDR3 DNA sequence: TGTGCTAGCAGCCCCGGCGGGACAGGCCTGCGAGGCACCATATATTTT. The whole variable domain, remainder taken from reference TRBV7-7 and TRBJ1-3, is GAGVSQSPRYKVTKRGQDVTLRCDPISSHATLYWYQQALGQGPEFLTYFNYEAQPDKSGLPSDRFSAERPEGSISTLTIQRTEQRDSAMYRCASSPGGTGLRGTIYFGEGSWLTVV.

The chain recombines TRBV5-1 with TRBJ1-4, with D uncertain. The CDR3 is 14 amino acids. Germline assignment: CDR1 SGHRS and CDR2 YFSETQ. Between the trimmed V and J ends, which lost 3 bases and 5 bases, there was a span of 11 bases. CDR3: CASSSTTRNEKLFF. CDR3 bases: TGCGCCAGCAGCTCAACGACAAGAAATGAAAAACTGTTTTTT.

The CDR3 region is CASILGPQGSNNEQFF. The CDR3 DNA reads TGTGCCAGCATTCTCGGACCGCAAGGGTCTAACAATGAGCAGTTCTTC. The chain is built from TRBV6-4 and TRBJ2-1; the D is unclear. The length of the CDR3 is 16 residues. Germline assignment: CDR1 MRHNA and CDR2 SNTAGT. The ends were cut back, 7 bases at V and 5 bases at J, with 21 bases in the middle.

This clone appeared a few times. The V call is TRBV7-8, the J call TRBJ2-5; 10 bases map to TRBD1. Germline values: CDR1 SGHVS, CDR2 FQNEAQ. The V segment lost 4 bases and the J segment 7 bases; nucleotides outside the gene matches: 6. CDR3 length: 14 amino acids. The CDR3: CASSSGQGPATQYF. CDR3 sequence (DNA): TGTGCCAGCAGCTCGGGACAGGGGCCAGCGACCCAGTACTTC.

The V and J genes are TRBV28 and TRBJ1-2; D ambiguous. Trimming cost V 1 base and J 4 bases, with 10 bases left between them. Germline CDR1 reads MDHEN; CDR2 reads SYDVKM. This CDR3 region has 14 residues. The CDR3 nucleotides are TGTGCCAGCAGTTTATCGCTGGCCGGCTATGGCTACACCTTC. Its protein product is CASSLSLAGYGYTF.

The chain uses TRBV7-2 and TRBJ1-1; no definite D call. V shed 3 bases and J shed 1 base, with 12 bases lying between them. This CDR3 contains 15 residues. In germline, CDR1 is SGHTA, CDR2 FQGNSA. The CDR3 region is CASSLDPLSNTEAFF. The CDR3 nucleotides are TGTGCCAGCAGCTTGGACCCTTTGTCGAACACTGAAGCTTTCTTT.

J is TRBJ2-7 and V is TRBV6-1; no firm D call. V shed 3 bases and J shed 3 bases, with 9 bases lying between them. Germline V gene data show CDR1 as MNHNS and CDR2 as SASEGT. The CDR3 covers 13 residues. As DNA, the CDR3 is TGTGCCAGCAGTGAGACTGCGTACTACGAGCAGTACTTC. Protein: CASSETAYYEQYF.

This clone was detected only a few times. The chain joins TRBV19 to TRBJ1-5; TRBD1 might be the D (6 bases). The CDR3 runs 15 residues. CDR1 is LNHDA, CDR2 SQIVND, per germline (reference sequence). Trimming removed 7 bases at V and 5 bases at J, with 18 bases between. The CDR3 DNA follows: TGTGCCAGTACTATCGGGCAGGGGACCTATCAGCCCCAGCATTTT. Protein: CASTIGQGTYQPQHF.

J is TRBJ1-3 and V is TRBV5-8, with 7 nucleotides matching TRBD1. Germline V gene lookup returns CDR1 SGHTS and CDR2 YDEGEE. With 4 bases clipped from V and 7 bases from J, the junction kept 11 bases outside the gene matches. The CDR3 is 15 amino acids. The CDR3 reads CASSEGDRARNTIYF. As DNA, the CDR3 is TGTGCCAGCAGCGAGGGAGACAGGGCCCGGAACACCATATATTTT.

This sequence joins TRBV6-6 and TRBJ2-1; TRBD1 agrees at 8 bases. Germline V gives CDR1 MNHNY, CDR2 SVGAGI (reference sequence). The CDR3 covers 16 residues. Unmatched junction bases numbered 10, after V lost 6 bases and J lost 3 bases. CDR3 loop: CASSSAQGVNYNEQFF. CDR3 coding DNA: TGTGCCAGCAGCTCAGCACAGGGGGTAAACTACAATGAGCAGTTCTTC.

This clone was detected only a few times. This chain connects TRBV5-4 to TRBJ2-1, with 8 positions matching TRBD2. The germline CDR1 and CDR2 sequences are SGHNT and YYREEE (reference sequence). The CDR3 sequence is 15 residues long. Trimming at V came to 1 base and at J to 4 bases, leaving 4 bases not matched to a gene. For the CDR3, the DNA is TGTGCCAGCAGCTTGCAGCGGGGGAATTACAATGAGCAGTTCTTC. This gives the protein CASSLQRGNYNEQFF. Using reference TRBV5-4 and TRBJ2-1 for the parts outside the CDR3, the full variable domain is ETGVTQSPTHLIKTRGQQVTLRCSSQSGHNTVSWYQQALGQGPQFIFQYYREEENGRGNFPPRFSGLQFPNYSSELNVNALELDDSALYLCASSLQRGNYNEQFFGPGTRLTVL.

V usage is TRBV9 and J usage is TRBJ2-6, with 10 bases fitting TRBD1. The germline V gene has CDR1 SGDLS and CDR2 YYNGEE. This CDR3 region has 19 residues. Trimming at V came to 4 bases and at J to 2 bases, leaving 12 bases not matched to a gene. The CDR3 sequence is CASSPLPDRGFAGANVLTF. In DNA form, the CDR3 reads TGTGCCAGCAGCCCGCTCCCGGACAGGGGGTTTGCTGGGGCCAACGTCCTGACTTTC.

This chain connects TRBV7-2 to TRBJ1-3; a weak D match, TRBD1 (5 bases). This CDR3 spans 15 amino acids. Deletions cut 6 bases from V and 0 bases from J, with 12 bases between. CDR1 and CDR2 (germline): SGHTA, FQGNSA. The CDR3 nucleotides read TGTGCCAGCAGAGCCACAGGTCCCTCTGGAAACACCATATATTTT. This sequence encodes CASRATGPSGNTIYF.

This sequence joins TRBV7-2 and TRBJ2-7; D is unclear. This CDR3 is built from 13 residues. Trimming removed 5 bases from V and 0 bases from J, with 8 bases in between. The germline V gene encodes CDR1 SGHTA and CDR2 FQGNSA. The CDR3 protein is CASSVQASYEQYF. The CDR3 DNA sequence: TGTGCCAGCAGCGTACAAGCCTCCTACGAGCAGTACTTC.

V and J are TRBV11-2 and TRBJ2-1, with 7 bases that match TRBD2. CDR1 and CDR2 (germline): SGHAT, FQNNGV. The CDR3 sequence is 16 residues long. Trimming cost V 3 bases and J 6 bases; bases outside gene matches: 11. CDR3 residues: CASSFLGRENSNEQFF. DNA for the CDR3: TGTGCCAGCAGCTTTTTGGGGCGGGAGAACAGCAATGAGCAGTTCTTC.

This rearrangement joins TRBV9 to TRBJ2-1, with 8 bases matching TRBD2. The V segment lost 0 bases and the J segment 4 bases; nucleotides outside the gene matches: 3. The germline CDR1 and CDR2 sequences are SGDLS and YYNGEE. This CDR3 has 15 amino acids. The CDR3 loop is CASSVELAEYNEQFF. CDR3 DNA sequence: TGTGCCAGCAGCGTAGAACTAGCGGAGTACAATGAGCAGTTCTTC.

This clone was seen a single time. The chain uses TRBV5-8 and TRBJ1-5; D gene ambiguous. Germline V lookup: CDR1 SGHTS, CDR2 YDEGEE. The CDR3 runs to 12 residues. Deletions cut 4 bases from V and 5 bases from J, with 7 bases between. In DNA, the CDR3 is TGTGCCAGCAGCCGGGCCGATCAGCCCCAGCATTTT. Its translation is CASSRADQPQHF.

The chain recombines TRBV6-5 with TRBJ1-1; no reliable D call. Deletions cut 5 bases from V and 2 bases from J, with 12 bases between. In germline, CDR1 is MNHEY, CDR2 SVGAGI. This CDR3 comprises 14 residues. CDR3 DNA: TGTGCCAGCAGTAGCGGAGGGAGAAACACTGAAGCTTTCTTT. Amino acid sequence: CASSSGGRNTEAFF.